This T cell receptor (beta chain) was captured in a study of Graves' ophthalmopathy and Graves' hyperthyroidism. Study results and limitations: Blood also carried most expanded thyroid clonotypes exceeding 0.001 frequency.

Under 3 months in duration, the ophthalmopathy in affected donors had moderate-to-severe activity, CAS ≥3 and NOSPECS ≥4. V was clipped by 4 bases and J by 7 bases, with 19 bases between them. The CDR3 is 15 residues long. Germline lookup yields CDR1 LNHDA and CDR2 SQIVND (reference sequence). Comments on this clonotype: Its antigen is as yet unknown.

RNA transcripts yielded amplified TCR beta CDR3 regions. RT-PCR with HTBI primers came first, then second-round multiplex PCR. TCRdb redid the calling of the multiplex PCR reads with MiXCR, one entry per CDR3 protein. The sample has 200,000 to 300,000 distinct CDR3 sequences; roughly 50% are singletons. This rearrangement joins TRBV19 to TRBJ1-1, with a tentative D call TRBD1 (5 bases). Specimen: peripheral blood. This TCR derives from an adult man with Graves' ophthalmopathy. CDR3 in DNA: TGTGCCAGTAGTACCCGATTTAGGGACTCTGGTGAAGCTTTCTTT. Protein product: CASSTRFRDSGEAFF.